This TCR beta chain was retrieved from a study of T cell repertoires in cytomegalovirus infection. As for the study in general: Both CMV infection and a matching HLA type were indicated by public TCR beta signatures.

This clonotype occurred many times. What it binds is not known. The CDR3 spans 16 residues. Germline V lookup: CDR1 SGHTA, CDR2 FQGNSA. V was cut by 5 bases and J by 4 bases, with 18 bases left in between. TCRdb processed the reads anew with MiXCR; each CDR3 protein has one entry. The sample includes approximately 300,000 distinct CDR3 sequences, around 29% of them seen just once. The chain links TRBV7-2 to TRBJ2-1; TRBD2 is a possible D gene (6 bases). The sequence came from a human donor in good health (CMV status not recorded). Some clones in this sample may be carry-over from other donors' samples. The sample was cultured PBMCs, taken from culture after CMV antigen stimulation. The CDR3 reads CASSQVGGITYNEQFF. The DNA for the CDR3 is TGTGCCAGCAGCCAAGTTGGGGGGATTACGTACAATGAGCAGTTCTTC.